This TCR beta chain was recovered during a study of cytomegalovirus exposure and HLA in healthy donors. A multiplex PCR was run with 60 Vbeta primers and 13 Jbeta primers. Study processing details: Later, roughly 77 million unique TCR beta chains were counted in an analysis, and about 10 million of them were shared. The repertoire was sequenced with immunoSEQ multiplex PCR; TCRdb's copy has only in-frame clones and lacks some. That table supplies the V and J calls and clone size; D and trimming were determined from the DNA. The table has about 210,000 clones, approximately 80% seen once; the top ten hold 2.9%. The CDR3 consists of 14 residues. Trimming left V 3 bases short and J 5 bases short, with 11 bases between. Germline lookup yields CDR1 LNHDA and CDR2 SQIVND (reference sequence).

The receptor's source is a man aged 25 to 45 in good health and CMV-seronegative. The rearrangement links TRBV19 to TRBJ2-1; TRBD2 is a possible D gene (5 bases). Sequencing input: PBMCs. CDR3 protein: CASSIGVLDNEQFF. The CDR3 DNA is TGTGCCAGTAGTATCGGGGTTTTGGACAATGAGCAGTTCTTC.